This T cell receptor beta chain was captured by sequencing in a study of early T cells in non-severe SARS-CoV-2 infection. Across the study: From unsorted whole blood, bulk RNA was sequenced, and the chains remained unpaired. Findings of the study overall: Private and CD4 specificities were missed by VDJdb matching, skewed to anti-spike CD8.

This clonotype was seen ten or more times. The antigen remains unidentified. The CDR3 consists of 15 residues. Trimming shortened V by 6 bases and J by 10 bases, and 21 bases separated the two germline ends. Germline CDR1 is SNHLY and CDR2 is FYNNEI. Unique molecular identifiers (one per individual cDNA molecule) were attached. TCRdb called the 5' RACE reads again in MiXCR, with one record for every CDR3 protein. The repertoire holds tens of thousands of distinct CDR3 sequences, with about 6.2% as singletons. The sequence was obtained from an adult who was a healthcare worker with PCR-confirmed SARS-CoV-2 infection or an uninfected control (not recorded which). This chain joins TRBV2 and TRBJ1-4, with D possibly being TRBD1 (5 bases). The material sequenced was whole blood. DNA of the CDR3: TGTGCCAGCAGCGAAACCACCGGGGCTGAGGGAAAACTGTTTTTT. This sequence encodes CASSETTGAEGKLFF.